A single sample is the source of the 25 T cell receptor beta chains below, sequenced in a study of identical twins. TCRdb reprocessed the 5' RACE reads with MiXCR, giving one entry per CDR3 protein. The data show around 960,000 distinct CDR3 sequences, more than 9% seen once. This same sample was also taken into another study, of yellow fever vaccine responses in identical twins.

The source material was PBMCs. The receptors come from a young woman in good health.

This clonotype was seen a handful of times. The V and J genes are TRBV29-1 and TRBJ2-3; 11 nucleotides align to TRBD2. CDR3 length equals 15 residues. V lost 6 bases and J lost 6; bases outside the gene matches: 11. Germline lookup yields CDR1 SQVTM and CDR2 ANQGSEA. CDR3 sequence reads: CSVRTSGFKEDTQYF. Here the CDR3 DNA reads TGCAGCGTACGGACTAGCGGGTTTAAGGAGGATACGCAGTATTTT.

V and J are TRBV4-1 and TRBJ2-3, with D tentatively TRBD2 (7 bases). V was clipped by 3 bases and J by 5 bases, with 27 bases between them. The CDR3 runs to 19 residues. Looked up from germline, CDR1 is MGHRA and CDR2 is YSYEKL. The CDR3 coding sequence is TGCGCCAGCAGCCAGCCATTCCGGCGGGGGCACCCAGAGCAAGATACGCAGTATTTT. Its translation is CASSQPFRRGHPEQDTQYF.

This clonotype was observed a few times. The V and J genes are TRBV2 and TRBJ1-5; no definite D call. The CDR3 covers 14 residues. Trimming left V 1 base short and J 9 bases short, with 13 bases between. Germline assignment: CDR1 SNHLY and CDR2 FYNNEI. This chain's CDR3 is CASSEVRNPRPQHF. Written as DNA, the CDR3 is TGTGCCAGCAGTGAAGTCAGGAACCCGAGGCCCCAGCATTTT.

The V call is TRBV6-5, the J call TRBJ2-3, with 7 nucleotides matching TRBD1. Germline CDR1 reads MNHEY; CDR2 reads SVGAGI. The J segment lost 5 bases and the V segment lost 4 bases, leaving 9 bases of the junction unmatched. The CDR3 has 15 residues. The CDR3 DNA reads as TGTGCCAGCAGTTTGGAAGGGGGCAAGGTAGATACGCAGTATTTT. Its protein product is CASSLEGGKVDTQYF.

This clonotype was seen ten or more times. CDR3 sequence (DNA): TGTGCCTCCGGCGGCGGTGGCGGCACAGATACGCAGTATTTT. Translated: CASGGGGGTDTQYF. The chain joins TRBV10-3 to TRBJ2-3; D call uncertain. The V and J ends lost 11 bases and 1 base respectively, with 16 bases between them. Germline loops: CDR1 ENHRY, CDR2 SYGVKD. The CDR3 spans 14 residues.

This clonotype was picked up a small number of times. The CDR3 sequence: CASSQEGGINQPQHF. Here the CDR3 DNA reads TGCGCCAGCAGCCAAGAGGGGGGAATCAATCAGCCCCAGCATTTT. This chain connects TRBV4-1 to TRBJ1-5, with a tentative D call TRBD1 (5 bases). V was pared by 0 bases and J by 3 bases, with 9 bases between. The CDR3 spans 15 residues. Germline-derived CDR1 and CDR2 are MGHRA and YSYEKL.

This clonotype was found a few times. As the CDR3 is not closed by the conserved phenylalanine or tryptophan, this likely results from a read error. The DNA is omitted, as the CDR3 cannot be located on it reliably, and the CDR3 follows TCRdb's listing. This chain links TRBV20-1 with TRBJ1-1; the D call TRBD1 from the table was never checked on the DNA. Germline-derived CDR1 and CDR2 are DFQATT and SNEGSKA (reference sequence). The CDR3 has 9 residues if both end residues are counted. The CDR3 here is CRDPGESIV.

The chain recombines TRBV28 with TRBJ2-5; a possible D gene is TRBD2 (5 bases). CDR1 MDHEN and CDR2 SYDVKM come from the germline V gene. The CDR3 loop spans 14 amino acids. V lost 7 bases and J 2 bases, leaving 14 bases between the germline ends. The CDR3 sequence is CASTLSGFQETQYF. The CDR3 nucleotides read TGTGCCAGCACCTTGTCGGGGTTTCAAGAGACCCAGTACTTC.

This clonotype came up a few times. V gene TRBV6-1 combines with J gene TRBJ2-1, with D perhaps TRBD1 (6 bases). The CDR3 covers 16 residues. Germline V gene sequence: CDR1 MNHNS, CDR2 SASEGT. With 7 bases removed from V and 3 bases from J, the gap between germline ends came to 19 bases. CDR3 coding DNA: TGTGCCAGCAACAAAGGGGGTAATATTGGCTACAATGAGCAGTTCTTC. Encoded protein: CASNKGGNIGYNEQFF.

The table lists this clonotype with a few counts. The rearrangement links TRBV4-1 to TRBJ2-1; D gene ambiguous. This CDR3 is 14 amino acids long. Trimming shortened V by 5 bases and J by 6 bases, and 14 bases separated the two germline ends. Germline V gene data show CDR1 as MGHRA and CDR2 as YSYEKL. Here the CDR3 DNA reads TGCGCCAGCAGCAGTGGGTCGTTTCTCAATGAGCAGTTCTTC. Protein: CASSSGSFLNEQFF.

This clonotype was recorded at least ten times. The V gene is TRBV20-1, the J gene TRBJ1-1; 7 nucleotides line up with TRBD1. Unmatched junction bases numbered 9, after V lost 5 bases and J lost 0 bases. The V gene's germline CDR1 is DFQATT and CDR2 SNEGSKA (reference sequence). The CDR3 is 15 residues long. CDR3 sequence: CSAGKTGPVNTEAFF. DNA for the CDR3: TGCAGTGCTGGAAAGACAGGGCCGGTGAACACTGAAGCTTTCTTT.

This clonotype was seen more than once but under ten times. The chain couples TRBV29-1 to TRBJ2-3; D unclear. Germline loops: CDR1 SQVTM, CDR2 ANQGSEA. The length of the CDR3 is 14 residues. The V end lost 3 bases, the J end lost 6 bases, and 16 bases lay between the germline ends. Here the CDR3 reads CSVDRSSYPDTQYF. The CDR3 nucleotides read TGCAGCGTTGACAGGTCTTCATATCCGGATACGCAGTATTTT.

This clonotype was seen only a few times. V and J are TRBV24-1 and TRBJ2-7, with a tentative D call TRBD2 (5 bases). Between the trimmed V and J ends, which lost 3 bases and 5 bases, there was a span of 13 bases. Germline CDR1 KGHDR, CDR2 SFDVKD. The CDR3 extends over 14 amino acids. The CDR3 sequence: CATSDSGSLNEQYF. CDR3 bases: TGTGCCACCAGTGATAGTGGGAGTCTCAACGAGCAGTACTTC.

This clonotype was seen only a few times. The chain couples TRBV20-1 to TRBJ1-4; the match to TRBD1 covers 8 bases. The CDR3 runs 13 residues. The J segment lost 8 bases and the V segment lost 4 bases, leaving 6 bases of the junction unmatched. Germline V gene lookup returns CDR1 DFQATT and CDR2 SNEGSKA (reference sequence). This chain's CDR3 is CSANGQGDEKLFF. The DNA for the CDR3 is TGCAGTGCTAACGGACAGGGCGACGAAAAACTGTTTTTT.

Of note for this clonotype: Mismatch with germline at one junction end may stem from a read error. The chain joins TRBV4-1 to TRBJ2-5; D gene ambiguous. The CDR3 has 13 amino acids. From germline, CDR1 is MGHRA and CDR2 YSYEKL. DNA of the CDR3: TGCGCAAGCAGTAGGGCAGCTCAAGAGACCCAGTACTTC. Amino acids: CASSRAAQETQYF.

CDR3 loop: CASSSRTGAQDTQYF. The CDR3 coding sequence is TGTGCCAGCAGCTCCAGGACGGGGGCACAGGATACGCAGTATTTT. This sequence joins TRBV7-8 and TRBJ2-3; perhaps D is TRBD1 or TRBD2 (6 bases each). The CDR3 contains 15 residues. Deletions cut 4 bases from V and 6 bases from J, with 17 bases between. Germline-derived CDR1 and CDR2 are SGHVS and FQNEAQ. The full variable domain, rest sourced from reference TRBV7-8 and TRBJ2-3, is GAGVSQSPRYKVAKRGQDVALRCDPISGHVSLFWYQQALGQGPEFLTYFQNEAQLDKSGLPSDRFFAERPEGSVSTLKIQRTQQEDSAVYLCASSSRTGAQDTQYFGPGTRLTVL.

In this sample, this clonotype turned up a few times. The chain links TRBV3-1 to TRBJ1-2, with D uncertain. The CDR3 covers 15 residues. Trimming pared 1 base from V and 5 bases from J, leaving 14 bases between. Germline V gene lookup returns CDR1 LGHDT and CDR2 YNNKEL (reference sequence). CDR3 amino acids: CASSQVPRDVYGYTF. CDR3 nucleotides: TGTGCCAGCAGCCAAGTACCTAGGGATGTTTATGGCTACACCTTC.

The chain couples TRBV20-1 to TRBJ2-7; 12 bases align to TRBD2. The CDR3 is made up of 16 amino acids. CDR1 and CDR2 from the germline V gene are DFQATT and SNEGSKA (reference sequence). J gave up 3 bases and V 6 bases, and 12 bases lay outside the gene matches. The CDR3 loop reads CSANDGTSGPHYEQYF. CDR3 coding DNA: TGCAGTGCGAACGACGGGACTAGCGGGCCGCACTACGAGCAGTACTTC.

This clonotype was detected many times. The chain recombines TRBV4-1 with TRBJ2-1; 10 bases align to TRBD2. CDR1 is MGHRA, CDR2 YSYEKL, per germline. CDR3 length: 17 amino acids. J was trimmed by 5 bases and V by 0 bases; bases with no gene match: 7. The chain's CDR3 is CASSQDFWLAGDNEQFF. In DNA form, the CDR3 reads TGCGCCAGCAGCCAAGATTTCTGGCTAGCGGGGGACAATGAGCAGTTCTTC.

This clonotype occurred a few times. The V call is TRBV5-1, the J call TRBJ2-1; D ambiguous. CDR1 SGHRS and CDR2 YFSETQ come from the germline V gene. The CDR3 extends over 16 amino acids. The V gene lost 0 bases and the J gene lost 5 bases, with 15 bases spanning the gap. The CDR3 sequence: CASSLGASKTNNEQFF. The CDR3 DNA is TGCGCCAGCAGCTTGGGCGCCAGCAAGACCAACAATGAGCAGTTCTTC. The whole variable domain, remainder taken from reference TRBV5-1 and TRBJ2-1, is KAGVTQTPRYLIKTRGQQVTLSCSPISGHRSVSWYQQTPGQGLQFLFEYFSETQRNKGNFPGRFSGRQFSNSRSEMNVSTLELGDSALYLCASSLGASKTNNEQFFGPGTRLTVL.

The chain recombines TRBV10-1 with TRBJ1-6; D may be TRBD1 (5 bases). The CDR3 contains 14 residues. Germline lookup yields CDR1 WNHNN and CDR2 SYGVQD (reference sequence). Deletions cut 2 bases from V and 9 bases from J, with 11 bases between. The CDR3 spells CASSERGFGSPLHF. CDR3 DNA sequence: TGCGCCAGCAGTGAGCGGGGGTTCGGTTCACCCCTCCACTTT.

This clonotype was seen a handful of times. The CDR3 loop reads CASSLSGTGFGEQYV. In DNA form, the CDR3 reads TGCGCCAGCAGCTTGTCCGGGACAGGGTTTGGGGAGCAGTACGTC. This rearrangement joins TRBV5-1 to TRBJ2-7, with 9 bases that match TRBD1. CDR1 and CDR2 (germline): SGHRS, YFSETQ. After removal of 1 base from V and 7 bases from J, the junction contained 9 bases not matched to a gene. The CDR3 extends over 15 amino acids.

This clonotype was seen only a few times. V is TRBV15 and J is TRBJ2-5, with D unclear. This CDR3 is 13 amino acids long. Trimming stripped 0 bases from V and 5 bases from J, with 7 bases between. Germline assignment: CDR1 LNHNV and CDR2 YYDKDF (reference sequence). The CDR3 DNA follows: TGTGCCACCAGCAGAGATCATCTTGAGACCCAGTACTTC. It specifies CATSRDHLETQYF.

J is TRBJ2-1 and V is TRBV21-1; the D call of TRBD1 is as the table states it, not checked on the DNA. TRBV21-1 is deemed a pseudogene. The CDR3 sequence is 16 residues long. The CDR3 nucleotides read TGTGCCGGCAGCAAAGACCGGGACAGGGGGTTAAATGAGCAGTTCTTC. Amino acid sequence: CAGSKDRDRGLNEQFF.

The V gene is TRBV12-3 or TRBV12-4, the J gene TRBJ2-7; 10 bases are shared with TRBD1. The V gene end was trimmed by 1 base and the J gene end by 6 bases; junction bases not matched to a gene: 3. This CDR3 is 14 amino acids long. CDR3 in amino acids: CASSLGGQGFEQYF. The CDR3 DNA sequence: TGTGCCAGCAGTTTAGGGGGACAGGGGTTCGAGCAGTACTTC.